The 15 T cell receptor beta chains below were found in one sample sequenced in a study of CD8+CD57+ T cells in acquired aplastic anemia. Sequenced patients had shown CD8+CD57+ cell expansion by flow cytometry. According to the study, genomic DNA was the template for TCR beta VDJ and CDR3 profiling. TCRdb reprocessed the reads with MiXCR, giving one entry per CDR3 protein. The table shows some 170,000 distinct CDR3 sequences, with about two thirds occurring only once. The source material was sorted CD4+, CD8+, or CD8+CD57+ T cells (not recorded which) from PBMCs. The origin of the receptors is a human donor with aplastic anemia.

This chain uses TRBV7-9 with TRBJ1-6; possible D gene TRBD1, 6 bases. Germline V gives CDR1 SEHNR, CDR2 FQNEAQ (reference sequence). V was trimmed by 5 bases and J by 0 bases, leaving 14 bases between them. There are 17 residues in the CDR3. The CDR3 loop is CASSRPGQSSYNSPLHF. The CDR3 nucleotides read TGTGCCAGCAGCCGACCTGGACAGAGCTCCTATAATTCACCCCTCCACTTT.

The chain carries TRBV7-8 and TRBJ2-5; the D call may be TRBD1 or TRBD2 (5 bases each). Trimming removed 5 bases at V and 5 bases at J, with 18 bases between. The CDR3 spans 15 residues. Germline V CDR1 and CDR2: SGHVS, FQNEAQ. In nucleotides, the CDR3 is TGTGCCAGCAGCCATACTCGAGGGGTGTATGAGACCCAGTACTTC. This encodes CASSHTRGVYETQYF.

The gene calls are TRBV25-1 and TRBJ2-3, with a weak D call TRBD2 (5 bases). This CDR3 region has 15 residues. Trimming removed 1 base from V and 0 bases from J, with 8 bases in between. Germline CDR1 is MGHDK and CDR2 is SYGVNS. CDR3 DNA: TGTGCCAGCAGTGAATTGAGGGTTAGCACAGATACGCAGTATTTT. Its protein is CASSELRVSTDTQYF.

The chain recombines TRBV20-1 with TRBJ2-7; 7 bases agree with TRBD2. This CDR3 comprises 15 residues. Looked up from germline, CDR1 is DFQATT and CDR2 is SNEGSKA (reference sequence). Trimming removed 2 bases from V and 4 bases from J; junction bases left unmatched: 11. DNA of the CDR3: TGCAGTGCTAGAAAGGGTTCAGGCGGGGGTTACGAGCAGTACTTC. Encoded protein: CSARKGSGGGYEQYF.

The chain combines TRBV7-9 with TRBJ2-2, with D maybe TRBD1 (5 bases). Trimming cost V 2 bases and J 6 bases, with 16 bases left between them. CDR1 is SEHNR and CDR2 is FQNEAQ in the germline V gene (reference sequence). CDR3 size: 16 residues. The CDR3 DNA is TGTGCCAGCAGCTTACGCCCGATGACAGCCGCCGGGGAGCTGTTTTTT. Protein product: CASSLRPMTAAGELFF.

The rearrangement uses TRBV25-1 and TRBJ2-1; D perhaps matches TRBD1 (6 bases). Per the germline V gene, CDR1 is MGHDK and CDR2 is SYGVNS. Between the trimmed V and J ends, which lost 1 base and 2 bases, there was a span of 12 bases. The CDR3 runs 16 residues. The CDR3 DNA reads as TGTGCCAGCAGTGAATTTACAGGGCAAACCTACAATGAGCAGTTCTTC. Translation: CASSEFTGQTYNEQFF.

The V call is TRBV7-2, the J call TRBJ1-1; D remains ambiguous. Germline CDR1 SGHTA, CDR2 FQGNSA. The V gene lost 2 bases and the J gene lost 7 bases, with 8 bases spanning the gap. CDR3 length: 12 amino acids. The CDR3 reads CASSLREREAFF. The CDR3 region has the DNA TGTGCCAGCAGCTTACGGGAGCGTGAAGCTTTCTTT.

CDR3 DNA: TGTGCCAGTAGTATGCCGGGACAGCGTCACAATGAGCAGTTCTTC. Translation gives CASSMPGQRHNEQFF. V and J are TRBV19 and TRBJ2-1; 7 bases fit TRBD1. This CDR3 has 15 amino acids. V was pared by 3 bases and J by 5 bases, with 7 bases of the junction left unmatched. Germline CDR1 LNHDA, CDR2 SQIVND (reference sequence).

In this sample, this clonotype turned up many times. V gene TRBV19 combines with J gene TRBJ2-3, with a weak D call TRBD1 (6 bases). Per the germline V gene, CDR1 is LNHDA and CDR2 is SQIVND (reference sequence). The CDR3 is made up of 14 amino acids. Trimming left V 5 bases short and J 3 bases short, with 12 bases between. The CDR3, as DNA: TGTGCCAGTAGTGGGCACAGGGAAACAGATACGCAGTATTTT. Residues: CASSGHRETDTQYF.

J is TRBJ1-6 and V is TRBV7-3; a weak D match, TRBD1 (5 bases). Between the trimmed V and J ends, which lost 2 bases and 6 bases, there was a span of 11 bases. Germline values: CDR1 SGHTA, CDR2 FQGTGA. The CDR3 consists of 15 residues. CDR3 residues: CASSLGAGTNSPLHF. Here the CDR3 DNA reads TGTGCCAGCAGCTTAGGGGCAGGGACTAATTCACCCCTCCACTTT.

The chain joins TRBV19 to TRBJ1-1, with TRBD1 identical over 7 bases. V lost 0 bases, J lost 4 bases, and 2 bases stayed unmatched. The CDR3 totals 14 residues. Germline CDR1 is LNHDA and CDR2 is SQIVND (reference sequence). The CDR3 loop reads CASSIDYRGTEAFF. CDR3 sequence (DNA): TGTGCCAGTAGTATAGATTACAGGGGCACTGAAGCTTTCTTT.

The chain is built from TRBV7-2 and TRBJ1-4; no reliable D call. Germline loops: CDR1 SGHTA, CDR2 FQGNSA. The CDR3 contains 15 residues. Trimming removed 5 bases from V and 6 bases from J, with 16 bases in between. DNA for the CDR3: TGTGCCAGCAGCCGACGGCTCCAAGTGGATGAAAAACTGTTTTTT. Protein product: CASSRRLQVDEKLFF.

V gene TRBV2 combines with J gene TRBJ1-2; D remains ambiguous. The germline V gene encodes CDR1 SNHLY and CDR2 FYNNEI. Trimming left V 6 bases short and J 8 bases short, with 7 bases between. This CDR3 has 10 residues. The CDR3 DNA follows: TGTGCCAGCAGAGAAACGGGCTACACCTTC. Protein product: CASRETGYTF.

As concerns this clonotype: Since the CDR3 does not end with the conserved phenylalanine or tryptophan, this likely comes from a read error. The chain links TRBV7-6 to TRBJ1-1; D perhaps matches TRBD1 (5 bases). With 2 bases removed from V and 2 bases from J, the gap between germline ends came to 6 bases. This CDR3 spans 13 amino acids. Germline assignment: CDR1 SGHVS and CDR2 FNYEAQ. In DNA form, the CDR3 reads TGTGCCAGCAGCTTACAGGGTAACACTGAAGCTTTCTTG. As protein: CASSLQGNTEAFL.

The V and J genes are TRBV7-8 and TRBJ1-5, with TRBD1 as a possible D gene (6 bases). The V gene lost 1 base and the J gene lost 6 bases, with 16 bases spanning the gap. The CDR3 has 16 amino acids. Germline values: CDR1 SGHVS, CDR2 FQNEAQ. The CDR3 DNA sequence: TGTGCCAGCAGCTTAGTTACCCCTGGGGGCGCTCAGCCCCAGCATTTT. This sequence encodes CASSLVTPGGAQPQHF. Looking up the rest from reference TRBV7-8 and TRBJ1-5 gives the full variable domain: GAGVSQSPRYKVAKRGQDVALRCDPISGHVSLFWYQQALGQGPEFLTYFQNEAQLDKSGLPSDRFFAERPEGSVSTLKIQRTQQEDSAVYLCASSLVTPGGAQPQHFGDGTRLSIL.